This T cell receptor (beta chain) was captured in a study of shared clonotypes between healthy human individuals. Study context: There were three CD4 naive, three CD4 memory, two CD8 naive and one CD8 memory plates per donor. General study points: Only blood samples were collected, and tissue repertoires likely differ.

Splitting of CD4+ cells produced CD45RA+ naive and CD45RA-negative memory subsets. Generated by immunoSEQ multiplex PCR, the TCRdb table keeps only in-frame clones and is missing some. The sample has around 200,000 clones, around 63% seen once. About this clone itself: Antigen specificity is unknown.

With 2 bases clipped from V and 6 bases from J, the junction kept 8 bases outside the gene matches. From germline, CDR1 is SGHTA and CDR2 FQGNSA. The CDR3 has 15 amino acids. V gene TRBV7-2 combines with J gene TRBJ2-7; TRBD2 agrees at 9 bases. The receptor was derived from a man aged 30 to 45 in good health. Sequenced material: memory CD4+ T cells sorted from blood. Subset noted: CD45RA-negative fraction. The CDR3 DNA is TGTGCCAGCAGCTTACGAGGCGGGAGGGAGGCCGAGCAGTACTTC. Its translation: CASSLRGGREAEQYF.